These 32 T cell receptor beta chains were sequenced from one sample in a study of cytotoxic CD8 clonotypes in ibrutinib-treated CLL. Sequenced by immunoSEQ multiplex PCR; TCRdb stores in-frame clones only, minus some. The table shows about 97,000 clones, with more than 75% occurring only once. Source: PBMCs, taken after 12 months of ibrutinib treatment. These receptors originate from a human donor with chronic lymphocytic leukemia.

Here the CDR3 DNA reads TGTGCCAGCAGCCCGGGTGGCCTTCTTCAGCAGTTCTTC. Translating gives CASSPGGLLQQFF. The rearrangement joins TRBV7-2 to TRBJ2-1; D is uncertain. V shed 5 bases and J shed 11 bases, with 16 bases lying between them. Germline loops: CDR1 SGHTA, CDR2 FQGNSA. This CDR3 is built from 13 residues. The entire variable domain, with the rest obtained from reference TRBV7-2 and TRBJ2-1, is as follows: GAGVSQSPSNKVTEKGKDVELRCDPISGHTALYWYRQSLGQGLEFLIYFQGNSAPDKSGLPSDRFSAERTGGSVSTLTIQRTQQEDSAVYLCASSPGGLLQQFFGPGTRLTVL.

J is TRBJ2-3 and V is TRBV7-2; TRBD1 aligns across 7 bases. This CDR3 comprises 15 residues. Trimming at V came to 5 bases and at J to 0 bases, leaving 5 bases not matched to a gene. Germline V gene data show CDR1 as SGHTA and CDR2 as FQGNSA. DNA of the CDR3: TGTGCCAGCAGCCTAGGGGGACAGAGCACAGATACGCAGTATTTT. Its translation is CASSLGGQSTDTQYF.

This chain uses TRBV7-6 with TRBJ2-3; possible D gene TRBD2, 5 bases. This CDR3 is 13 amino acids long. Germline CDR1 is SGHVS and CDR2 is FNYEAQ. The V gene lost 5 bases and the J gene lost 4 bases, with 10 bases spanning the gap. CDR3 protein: CASSPSRADTQYF. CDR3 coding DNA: TGTGCCAGCAGCCCTTCGCGGGCAGATACGCAGTATTTT. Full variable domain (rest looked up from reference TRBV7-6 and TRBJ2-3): GAGVSQSPRYKVTKRGQDVALRCDPISGHVSLYWYRQALGQGPEFLTYFNYEAQQDKSGLPNDRFSAERPEGSISTLTIQRTEQRDSAMYRCASSPSRADTQYFGPGTRLTVL.

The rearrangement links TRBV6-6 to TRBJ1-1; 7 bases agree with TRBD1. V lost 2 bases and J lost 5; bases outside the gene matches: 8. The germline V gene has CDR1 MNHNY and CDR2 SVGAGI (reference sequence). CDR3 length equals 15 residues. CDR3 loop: CASSYHRGSGTEAFF. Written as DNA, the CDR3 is TGTGCCAGCAGTTACCACAGGGGATCAGGGACTGAAGCTTTCTTT.

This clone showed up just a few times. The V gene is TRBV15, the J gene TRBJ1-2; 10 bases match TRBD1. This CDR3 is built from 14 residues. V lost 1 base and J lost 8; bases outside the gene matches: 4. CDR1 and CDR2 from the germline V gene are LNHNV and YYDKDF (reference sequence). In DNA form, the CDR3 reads TGTGCCACCAGCAGAGGACAGGGGGCCGGGGGCTACACCTTC. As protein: CATSRGQGAGGYTF.

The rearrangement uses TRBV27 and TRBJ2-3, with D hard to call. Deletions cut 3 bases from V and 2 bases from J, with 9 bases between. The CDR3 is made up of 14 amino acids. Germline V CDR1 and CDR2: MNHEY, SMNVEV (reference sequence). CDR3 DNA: TGTGCCAGCAGTTTCTTGACAAACACAGATACGCAGTATTTT. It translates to CASSFLTNTDTQYF.

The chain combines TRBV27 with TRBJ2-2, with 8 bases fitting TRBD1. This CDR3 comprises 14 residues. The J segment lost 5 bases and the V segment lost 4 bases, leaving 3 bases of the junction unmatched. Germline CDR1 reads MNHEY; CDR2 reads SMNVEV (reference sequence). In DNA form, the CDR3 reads TGTGCCAGCAGTTCCGACAGGGGAACCGGGGAGCTGTTTTTT. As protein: CASSSDRGTGELFF.

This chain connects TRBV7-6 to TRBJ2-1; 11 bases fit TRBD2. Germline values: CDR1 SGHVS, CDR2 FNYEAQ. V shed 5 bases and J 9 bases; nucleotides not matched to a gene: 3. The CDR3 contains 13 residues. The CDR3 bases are TGTGCCAGCAGCCCCGGACTAGCGGGTGAGCAGTTCTTC. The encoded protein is CASSPGLAGEQFF. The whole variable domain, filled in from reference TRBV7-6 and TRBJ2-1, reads GAGVSQSPRYKVTKRGQDVALRCDPISGHVSLYWYRQALGQGPEFLTYFNYEAQQDKSGLPNDRFSAERPEGSISTLTIQRTEQRDSAMYRCASSPGLAGEQFFGPGTRLTVL.

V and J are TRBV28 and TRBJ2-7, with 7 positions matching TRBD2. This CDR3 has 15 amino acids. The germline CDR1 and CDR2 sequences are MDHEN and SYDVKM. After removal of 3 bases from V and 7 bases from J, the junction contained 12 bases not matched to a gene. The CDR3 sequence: CASSLPSVGGDEQYF. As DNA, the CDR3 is TGTGCCAGCAGTTTGCCCAGCGTGGGGGGGGATGAGCAGTACTTC. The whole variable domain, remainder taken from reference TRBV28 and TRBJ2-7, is DVKVTQSSRYLVKRTGEKVFLECVQDMDHENMFWYRQDPGLGLRLIYFSYDVKMKEKGDIPEGYSVSREKKERFSLILESASTNQTSMYLCASSLPSVGGDEQYFGPGTRLTVT.

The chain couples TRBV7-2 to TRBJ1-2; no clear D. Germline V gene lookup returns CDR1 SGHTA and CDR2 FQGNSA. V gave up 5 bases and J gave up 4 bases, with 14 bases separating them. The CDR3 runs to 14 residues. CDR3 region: CASSPNYPLYGYTF. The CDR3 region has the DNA TGTGCCAGCAGCCCGAACTATCCCCTCTATGGCTACACCTTC.

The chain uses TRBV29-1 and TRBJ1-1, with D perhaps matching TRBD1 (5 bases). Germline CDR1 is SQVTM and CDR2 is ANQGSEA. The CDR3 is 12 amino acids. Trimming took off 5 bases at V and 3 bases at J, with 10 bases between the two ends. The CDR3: CSVRGDYTEAFF. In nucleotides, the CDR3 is TGCAGCGTTAGGGGAGATTACACTGAAGCTTTCTTT.

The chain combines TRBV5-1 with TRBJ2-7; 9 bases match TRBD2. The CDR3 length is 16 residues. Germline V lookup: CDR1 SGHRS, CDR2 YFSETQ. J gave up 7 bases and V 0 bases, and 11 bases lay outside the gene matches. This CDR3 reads CASSLGSGGLPGEQYF. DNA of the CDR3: TGCGCCAGCAGCTTGGGAAGCGGGGGGCTGCCAGGGGAGCAGTACTTC.

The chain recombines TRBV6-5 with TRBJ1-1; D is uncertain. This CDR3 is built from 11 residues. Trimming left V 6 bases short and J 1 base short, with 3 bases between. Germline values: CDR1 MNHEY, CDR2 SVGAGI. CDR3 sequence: CASSRNTEAFF. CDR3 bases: TGTGCCAGCAGCCGGAACACTGAAGCTTTCTTT.

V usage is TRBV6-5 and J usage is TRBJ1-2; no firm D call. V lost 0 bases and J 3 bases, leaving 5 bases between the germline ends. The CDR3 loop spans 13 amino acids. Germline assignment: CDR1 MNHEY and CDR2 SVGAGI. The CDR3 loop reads CASSYSGDYGYTF. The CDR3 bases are TGTGCCAGCAGTTACTCTGGGGACTATGGCTACACCTTC.

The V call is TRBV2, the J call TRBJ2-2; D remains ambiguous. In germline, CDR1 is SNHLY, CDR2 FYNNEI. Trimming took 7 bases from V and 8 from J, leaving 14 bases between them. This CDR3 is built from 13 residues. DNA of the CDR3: TGTGCCAGCACTCCGCTGAGCCGAGGGGAGCTGTTTTTT. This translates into CASTPLSRGELFF.

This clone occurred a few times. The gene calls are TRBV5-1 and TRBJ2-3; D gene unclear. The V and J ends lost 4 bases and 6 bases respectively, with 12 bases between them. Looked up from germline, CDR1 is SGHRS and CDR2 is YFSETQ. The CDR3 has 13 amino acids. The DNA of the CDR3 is TGCGCCAGCAGCGCCGGTTTATTGGATACGCAGTATTTT. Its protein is CASSAGLLDTQYF.

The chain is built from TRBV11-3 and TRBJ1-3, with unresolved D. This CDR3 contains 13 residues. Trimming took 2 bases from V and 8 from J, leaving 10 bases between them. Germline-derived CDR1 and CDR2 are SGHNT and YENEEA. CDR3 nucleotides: TGTGCCAGCAGCTTATCCAGGAGGGACACCATATATTTT. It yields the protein CASSLSRRDTIYF.

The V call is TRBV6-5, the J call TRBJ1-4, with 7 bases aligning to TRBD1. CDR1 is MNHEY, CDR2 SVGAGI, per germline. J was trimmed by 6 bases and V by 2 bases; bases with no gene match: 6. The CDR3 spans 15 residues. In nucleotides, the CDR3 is TGTGCCAGCAGTTACGCCGGGACAGTCGATGAAAAACTGTTTTTT. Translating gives CASSYAGTVDEKLFF.

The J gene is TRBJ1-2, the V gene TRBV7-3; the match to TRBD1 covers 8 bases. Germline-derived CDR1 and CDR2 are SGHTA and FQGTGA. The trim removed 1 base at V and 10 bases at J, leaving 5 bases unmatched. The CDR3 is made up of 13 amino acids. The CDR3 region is CASSLNSGGVYTF. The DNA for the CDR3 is TGTGCCAGCAGCTTAAATTCAGGGGGCGTCTACACCTTC. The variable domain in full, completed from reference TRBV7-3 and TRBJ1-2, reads GAGVSQTPSNKVTEKGKYVELRCDPISGHTALYWYRQSLGQGPEFLIYFQGTGAADDSGLPNDRFFAVRPEGSVSTLKIQRTERGDSAVYLCASSLNSGGVYTFGSGTRLTVV.

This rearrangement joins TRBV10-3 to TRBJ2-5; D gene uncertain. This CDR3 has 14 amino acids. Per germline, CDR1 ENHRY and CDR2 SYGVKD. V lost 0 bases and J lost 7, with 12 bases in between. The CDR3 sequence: CAISESVLERTQYF. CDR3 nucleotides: TGTGCCATCAGTGAGTCGGTATTGGAGAGGACCCAGTACTTC.

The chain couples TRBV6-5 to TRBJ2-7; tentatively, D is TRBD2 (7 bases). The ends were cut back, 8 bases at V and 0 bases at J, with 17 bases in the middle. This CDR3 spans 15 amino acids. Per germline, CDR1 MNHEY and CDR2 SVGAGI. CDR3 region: CASSQPGGISYEQYF. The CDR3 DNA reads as TGTGCCAGCTCTCAACCGGGGGGCATCTCCTACGAGCAGTACTTC.

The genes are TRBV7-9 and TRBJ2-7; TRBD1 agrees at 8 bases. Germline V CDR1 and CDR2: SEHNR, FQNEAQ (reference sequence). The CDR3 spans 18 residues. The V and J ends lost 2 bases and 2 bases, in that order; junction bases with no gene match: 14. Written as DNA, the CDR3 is TGTGCCAGCAGCTTATCCGTCATTCCGACAGGGGTGCCCTACGAGCAGTACTTC. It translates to CASSLSVIPTGVPYEQYF. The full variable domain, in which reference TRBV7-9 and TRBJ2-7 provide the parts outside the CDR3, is DTGVSQNPRHKITKRGQNVTFRCDPISEHNRLYWYRQTLGQGPEFLTYFQNEAQLEKSRLLSDRFSAERPKGSFSTLEIQRTEQGDSAMYLCASSLSVIPTGVPYEQYFGPGTRLTVT.

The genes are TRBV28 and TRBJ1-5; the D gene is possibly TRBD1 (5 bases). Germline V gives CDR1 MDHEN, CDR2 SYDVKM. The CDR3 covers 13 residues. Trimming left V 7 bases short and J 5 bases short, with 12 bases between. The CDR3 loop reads CASNPGPYQPQHF. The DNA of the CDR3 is TGTGCCAGCAACCCGGGGCCGTATCAGCCCCAGCATTTT. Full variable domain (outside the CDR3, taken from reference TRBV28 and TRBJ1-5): DVKVTQSSRYLVKRTGEKVFLECVQDMDHENMFWYRQDPGLGLRLIYFSYDVKMKEKGDIPEGYSVSREKKERFSLILESASTNQTSMYLCASNPGPYQPQHFGDGTRLSIL.

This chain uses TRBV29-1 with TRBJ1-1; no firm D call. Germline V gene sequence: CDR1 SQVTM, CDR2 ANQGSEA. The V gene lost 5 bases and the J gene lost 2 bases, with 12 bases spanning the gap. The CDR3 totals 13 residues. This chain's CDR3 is CSVFTQKNTEAFF. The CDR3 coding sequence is TGCAGCGTTTTTACCCAAAAAAACACTGAAGCTTTCTTT.

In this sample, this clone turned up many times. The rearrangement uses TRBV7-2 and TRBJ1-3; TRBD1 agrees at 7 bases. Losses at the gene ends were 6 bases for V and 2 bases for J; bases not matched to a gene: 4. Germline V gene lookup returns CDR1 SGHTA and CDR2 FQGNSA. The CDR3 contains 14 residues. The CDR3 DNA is TGTGCCAGCAGTCCCACAGGGGCTGGAAACACCATATATTTT. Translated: CASSPTGAGNTIYF.

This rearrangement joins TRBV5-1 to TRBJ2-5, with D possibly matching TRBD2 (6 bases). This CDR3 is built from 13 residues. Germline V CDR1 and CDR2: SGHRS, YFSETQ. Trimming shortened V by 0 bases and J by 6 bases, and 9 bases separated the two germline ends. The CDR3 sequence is CASSLGRGQTQYF. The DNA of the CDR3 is TGCGCCAGCAGCTTGGGGCGGGGCCAGACCCAGTACTTC.

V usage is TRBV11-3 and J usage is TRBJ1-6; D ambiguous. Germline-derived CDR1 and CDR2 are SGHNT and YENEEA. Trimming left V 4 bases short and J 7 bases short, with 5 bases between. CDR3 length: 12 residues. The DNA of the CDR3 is TGTGCCAGCAGCTCGGGGAATTCACCCCTCCACTTT. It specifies CASSSGNSPLHF.

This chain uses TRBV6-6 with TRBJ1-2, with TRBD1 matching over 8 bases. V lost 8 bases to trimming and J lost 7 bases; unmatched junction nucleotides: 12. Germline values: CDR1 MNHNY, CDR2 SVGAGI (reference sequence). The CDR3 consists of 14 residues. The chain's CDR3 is CASRPDRETRGYTF. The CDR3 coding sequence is TGTGCCAGCCGACCGGACAGGGAAACACGTGGCTACACCTTC.

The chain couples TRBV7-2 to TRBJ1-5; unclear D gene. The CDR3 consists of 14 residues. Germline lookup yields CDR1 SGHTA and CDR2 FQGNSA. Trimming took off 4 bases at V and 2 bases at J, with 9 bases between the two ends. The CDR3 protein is CASSSFYGNQPQHF. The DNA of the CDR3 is TGTGCCAGCAGCTCCTTTTATGGCAATCAGCCCCAGCATTTT.

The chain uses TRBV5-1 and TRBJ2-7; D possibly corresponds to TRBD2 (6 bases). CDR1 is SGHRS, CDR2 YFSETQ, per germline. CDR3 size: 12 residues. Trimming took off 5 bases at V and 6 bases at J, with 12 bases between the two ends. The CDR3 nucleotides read TGCGCCAGCAGGCCCCAGGGAGGCGAGCAGTACTTC. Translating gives CASRPQGGEQYF. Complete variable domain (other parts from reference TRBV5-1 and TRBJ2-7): KAGVTQTPRYLIKTRGQQVTLSCSPISGHRSVSWYQQTPGQGLQFLFEYFSETQRNKGNFPGRFSGRQFSNSRSEMNVSTLELGDSALYLCASRPQGGEQYFGPGTRLTVT.

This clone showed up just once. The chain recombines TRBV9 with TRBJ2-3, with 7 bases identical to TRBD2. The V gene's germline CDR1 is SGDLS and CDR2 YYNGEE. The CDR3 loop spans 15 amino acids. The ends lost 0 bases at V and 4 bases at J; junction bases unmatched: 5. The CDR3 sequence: CASSVEGGYADTQYF. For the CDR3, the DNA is TGTGCCAGCAGCGTAGAGGGAGGGTATGCAGATACGCAGTATTTT.

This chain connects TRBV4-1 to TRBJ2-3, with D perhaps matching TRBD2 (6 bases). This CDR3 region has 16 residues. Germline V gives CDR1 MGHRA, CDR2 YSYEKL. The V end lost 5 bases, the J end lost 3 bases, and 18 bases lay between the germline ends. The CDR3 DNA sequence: TGCGCCAGCAGCGGAGGATTAGCGGTCTATACAGATACGCAGTATTTT. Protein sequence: CASSGGLAVYTDTQYF.